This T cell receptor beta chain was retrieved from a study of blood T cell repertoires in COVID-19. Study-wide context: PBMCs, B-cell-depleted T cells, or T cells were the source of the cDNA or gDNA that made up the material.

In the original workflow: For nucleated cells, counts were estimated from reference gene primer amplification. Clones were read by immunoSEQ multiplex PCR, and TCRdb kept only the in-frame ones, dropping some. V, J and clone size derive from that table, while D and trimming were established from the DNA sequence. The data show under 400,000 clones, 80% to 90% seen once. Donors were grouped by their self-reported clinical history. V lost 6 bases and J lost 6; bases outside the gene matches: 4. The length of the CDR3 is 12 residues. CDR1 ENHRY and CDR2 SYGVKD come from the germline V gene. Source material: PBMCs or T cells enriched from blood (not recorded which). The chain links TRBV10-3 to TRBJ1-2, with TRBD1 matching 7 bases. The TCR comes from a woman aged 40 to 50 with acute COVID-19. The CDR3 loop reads CAISLGTDGYTF. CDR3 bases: TGTGCCATCAGCTTAGGGACAGATGGCTACACCTTC.